This T cell receptor beta chain is drawn from a study of T cells in Graves' hyperthyroidism and ophthalmopathy (dated by TCRdb to the late 2010s). At the level of the whole study: To identify TCR V-J signatures that set the groups apart, the researchers used a discovery cohort of more than 95 patients, made up of some 41 with Graves' ophthalmopathy and 57 with stable Graves' hyperthyroidism. An independent validation cohort of under 20 hyperthyroidism patients and approximately 17 patients who later progressed to ophthalmopathy tested prospective prediction of ophthalmopathy. The approximately 90 discovery patients were randomly split 7:3 into training and test sets. Thyroid tissue and blood T-cell repertoires from roughly 6 Graves' hyperthyroidism patients were also compared in the study. Following sampling, methimazole starting at 30 mg daily was given to hyperthyroidism patients, and high-dose intravenous methylprednisolone was given to ophthalmopathy patients. According to the paper, TCR Vbeta CDR3 sequencing was carried out on approximately 140 peripheral blood samples, which came from some 41 ophthalmopathy, fewer than 80 hyperthyroidism and around 17 progressor patients.

Of note for this clonotype: Its binding antigen is unknown. No base quality information exists; no much larger clone differs at one position.

TCR beta CDR3 regions were amplified from RNA transcripts. A first-round RT-PCR of the TCR CDR3 used the HTBI primer set with the Qiagen OneStep RT-PCR kit. Libraries were constructed in a second round of multiplex PCR, after which size selection and purification were carried out. Paired-end sequencing of the libraries was performed with 100 bp reads on an Illumina HiSeq2000. In the original analysis: SOAPnuke was used to process the raw data, throwing out any read that contained adapters or uncalled bases, had a mean Phred below 15, or lacked an exact constant-primer or identifier match. COPE v1.2.5 was used to merge high-quality paired reads, and clonotypes were defined as unique nucleotide sequences. MiTCR v1.1 was used to align clonotypes to the IMGT TRBV, TRBD and TRBJ reference segments. The analysis was restricted to V-J combinations with a frequency above 0.0001, which together covered 98% to 99.2% of the repertoires. The TCS score was defined as F50 (clonal expansion) divided by E x V (chaos), with BLOSUM62-based TCRdist calculated between CDR3 peptides within each V-J. Welch's t-statistics and random forest reduced approximately 520 V-J features to 13, which were used in a naive Bayes classifier (R e1071). Thyroid-blood repertoire similarity was quantified with the Morisita-Horn index. TCRdb's own reprocessing of the public reads used fastp at Q25 and MiXCR and kept productive beta chains. Merged by CDR3 protein, the rows form single entries marked with the most common genes and DNA. Here the V and J calls rest on TCRdb's processing, not on the authors' analysis. This sample has almost 600,000 distinct CDR3 sequences in its table, and roughly 46% of those were observed once. In total, the top ten clones hold 7.5% to 8.5% of the sample.

What the study reported, not specific to this receptor: Ophthalmopathy was separated from stable hyperthyroidism by a 13 V-J signature model, with around 90% sensitivity and about 81% specificity obtained in cross-validation and 80%/75% obtained in testing. In validation, progression to ophthalmopathy was predicted by the model with 65% to 71% sensitivity and about 72% specificity, a median of about 6 months before onset. No statistical method was used to fix the sample size in advance, and group allocation was not hidden from the investigators. Blood samples also contained most of the expanded thyroid clonotypes (frequency above 0.001), which suggests that blood repertoires may reflect thyroid immune responses.

A patient counted as having stable Graves' hyperthyroidism if no progression to ophthalmopathy occurred over 18 months of follow-up. Hyperthyroidism patients were newly diagnosed, with disease duration under 2 months, and aged 18 to 65 years. The study excluded patients with uncontrolled infections, other autoimmune diseases, pregnancy or lactation. Clinical symptoms, serum thyroxine and TRAb, thyroid ultrasound, and orbital computed tomography formed the basis for the diagnoses. Trizol reagent was used to extract total RNA, and RNA quality was then checked on an Agilent 2100 Bioanalyzer. The germline V gene specifies LGHNA as CDR1 and YSLEER as CDR2. V is pared back by 3 bases and J by 6 bases, with 15 bases lying between the germline termini. The CDR3 contains 15 residues, cysteine and phenylalanine counted. The entry retains the CDR3 DNA only, 45 bases that are in frame from base 1.

This receptor was identified in a young woman with Graves' hyperthyroidism. Input material: peripheral blood or thyroid tissue (not recorded which). The chain joins TRBV4-3 to TRBJ1-5, with TRBD1 perhaps the D gene, on 5 matching bases. Read as DNA, the sequence is TGCGCCAGCAGCCACCGCCAGGGTTCGGGTCAGCCCCAGCATTTT. This encodes CASSHRQGSGQPQHF.